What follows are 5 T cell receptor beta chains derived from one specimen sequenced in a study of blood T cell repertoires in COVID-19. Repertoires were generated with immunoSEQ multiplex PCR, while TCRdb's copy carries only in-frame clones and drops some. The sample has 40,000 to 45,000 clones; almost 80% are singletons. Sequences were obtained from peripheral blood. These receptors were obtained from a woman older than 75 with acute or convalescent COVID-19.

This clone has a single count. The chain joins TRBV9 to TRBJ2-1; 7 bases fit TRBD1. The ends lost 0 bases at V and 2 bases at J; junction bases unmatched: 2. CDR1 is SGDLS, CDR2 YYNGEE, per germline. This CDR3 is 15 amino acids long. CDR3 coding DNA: TGTGCCAGCAGCGTAGGGCAGGGGGCCTACAATGAGCAGTTCTTC. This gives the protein CASSVGQGAYNEQFF.

The CDR3 DNA is TGTGCCAGCAGCTCCGGGACAGGTCGCGAGCAGTACTTC. Its translation is CASSSGTGREQYF. This chain uses TRBV12-3 or TRBV12-4 with TRBJ2-7, with 8 bases fitting TRBD1. The CDR3 is 13 residues long. The V segment lost 6 bases and the J segment 6 bases; nucleotides outside the gene matches: 7.

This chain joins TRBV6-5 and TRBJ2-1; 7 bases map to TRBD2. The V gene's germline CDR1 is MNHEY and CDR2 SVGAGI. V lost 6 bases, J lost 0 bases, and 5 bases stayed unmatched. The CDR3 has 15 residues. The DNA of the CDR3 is TGTGCCAGCAGCAGAAGCGGGGACTCCTACAATGAGCAGTTCTTC. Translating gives CASSRSGDSYNEQFF.

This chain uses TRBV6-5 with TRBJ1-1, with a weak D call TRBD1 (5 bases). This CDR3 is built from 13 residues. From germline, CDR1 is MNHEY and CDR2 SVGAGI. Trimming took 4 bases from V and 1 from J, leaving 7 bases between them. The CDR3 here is CASSWGQNTEAFF. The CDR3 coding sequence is TGTGCCAGCAGTTGGGGCCAGAACACTGAAGCTTTCTTT.

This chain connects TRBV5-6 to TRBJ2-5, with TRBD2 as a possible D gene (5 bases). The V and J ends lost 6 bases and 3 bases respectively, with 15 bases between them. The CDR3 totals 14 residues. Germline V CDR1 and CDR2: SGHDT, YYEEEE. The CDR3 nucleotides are TGTGCCAGCAACCCGGTCGGGGTCGAAGAGACCCAGTACTTC. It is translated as CASNPVGVEETQYF.